This T cell receptor (beta chain) was identified during a study of vaccination and CD4 T cells after COVID-19. Study background: Convalescent individuals numbered four females and six males, two being Hispanic.

Concerning this clonotype: Antigen: not known.

Stated time point: late sampling 161 to 241 days after vaccination in three convalescent patients. Noted treatment: approximately 9-day PBMC culture with coronavirus spike peptide pools or control peptides (ViraFEST assay). At both days 3 and 7, half the medium was replaced with fresh IL-2 medium. CDR1 and CDR2 from the germline V gene are SGHTA and FQGNSA. This CDR3 is 14 amino acids long. V lost 3 bases to trimming and J lost 0 bases, with 8 bases between them. CD4+ T cells that had been cultured provided DNA sequenced with the Oncomine TCR Beta short-read assay. TCRdb ran MiXCR on the PCR reads and lists one entry per CDR3 protein. The table shows about 15,000 distinct CDR3 sequences, with around 47% occurring only once.

The clonotype was recovered from a human donor who had recovered from COVID-19. The material sequenced was CD4+ T cells from blood, cultured in vitro, taken about 7 months after SARS-CoV-2 vaccination. V and J are TRBV7-2 and TRBJ1-2; D uncertain. CDR3 residues: CASSFGIANYGYTF. CDR3 in DNA: TGTGCCAGCAGCTTTGGTATCGCTAACTATGGCTACACCTTC.